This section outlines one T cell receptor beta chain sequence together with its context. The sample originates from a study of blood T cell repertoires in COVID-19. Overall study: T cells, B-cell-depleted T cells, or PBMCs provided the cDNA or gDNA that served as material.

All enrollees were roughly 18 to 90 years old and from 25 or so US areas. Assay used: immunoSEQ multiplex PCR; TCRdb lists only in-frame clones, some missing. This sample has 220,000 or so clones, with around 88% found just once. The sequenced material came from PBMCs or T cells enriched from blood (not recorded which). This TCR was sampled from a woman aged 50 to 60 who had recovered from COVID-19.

CDR3 protein: CASSLGGGPADTQYF. The CDR3 DNA follows: TGCGCCAGCAGCTTGGGCGGGGGCCCCGCAGATACGCAGTATTTT. The chain couples TRBV5-1 to TRBJ2-3, with a weak D call TRBD2 (7 bases). This CDR3 comprises 15 residues. Deletions cut 0 bases from V and 4 bases from J, with 12 bases between. Germline CDR1 SGHRS, CDR2 YFSETQ.